These 17 T cell receptor beta chains share one sample of origin, sequenced in a study of T cell responses to AZD1222 COVID-19 vaccine. Sequencing was performed with immunoSEQ multiplex PCR; in TCRdb, only in-frame clones are kept and a portion is missing. The data contain some 150,000 clones, 90% to 95% of them singletons. The sample here was peripheral blood, taken on day 0 of AZD1222 vaccination. These receptors were collected from an adult in good health.

This clone was counted a few times. V is TRBV6-1 and J is TRBJ2-2; TRBD1 is a possible D gene (5 bases). The V gene lost 3 bases and the J gene lost 7 bases, with 9 bases spanning the gap. CDR3 length: 13 amino acids. Per germline, CDR1 MNHNS and CDR2 SASEGT. The CDR3 spells CASSDVGVGELFF. Here the CDR3 DNA reads TGTGCCAGCAGTGACGTAGGGGTCGGGGAGCTGTTTTTT.

The gene calls are TRBV20-1 and TRBJ1-1; no firm D call. Trimming left V 4 bases short and J 2 bases short, with 5 bases between. This CDR3 contains 11 residues. Germline lookup yields CDR1 DFQATT and CDR2 SNEGSKA (reference sequence). In nucleotides, the CDR3 is TGCAGTGCTACCGGTAACACTGAAGCTTTCTTT. Translating gives CSATGNTEAFF.

J is TRBJ2-7 and V is TRBV6-5; a weak D match, TRBD2 (7 bases). Trimming left V 10 bases short and J 4 bases short, with 20 bases between. The CDR3 spans 14 residues. The V gene's germline CDR1 is MNHEY and CDR2 SVGAGI. Written as DNA, the CDR3 is TGTGCCACCCTAAGGGGGGGCAGGATGTACGAGCAGTACTTC. Translation gives CATLRGGRMYEQYF.

The chain couples TRBV12-5 to TRBJ2-3; D remains ambiguous. Between the trimmed V and J ends, which lost 0 bases and 2 bases, there was a span of 9 bases. This CDR3 contains 15 residues. The germline V gene encodes CDR1 LGHNT and CDR2 FRNRAP. The CDR3 here is CASGLVSDFTDTQYF. Written as DNA, the CDR3 is TGTGCTAGTGGTTTGGTAAGCGACTTCACAGATACGCAGTATTTT.

The V and J genes are TRBV12-3 or TRBV12-4 and TRBJ2-5; D is possibly TRBD1 or TRBD2 (5 bases each). The ends were cut back, 6 bases at V and 2 bases at J, with 10 bases in the middle. The CDR3 sequence is 13 residues long. The CDR3 nucleotides read TGTGCCAGCAGGCCGGGACCTCAAGAGACCCAGTACTTC. This gives the protein CASRPGPQETQYF.

This chain joins TRBV5-5 and TRBJ2-3; TRBD1 is a possible D gene (6 bases). Germline CDR1 and CDR2: SGHKS and YYEKEE (reference sequence). V was cut by 4 bases and J by 4 bases, with 28 bases left in between. There are 19 residues in the CDR3. In nucleotides, the CDR3 is TGTGCCAGCAGCCTGCGATCTGGCCTCAGCCAGGGGACCGCAGATACGCAGTATTTT. Protein sequence: CASSLRSGLSQGTADTQYF. The variable domain in full, with the rest retrieved from reference TRBV5-5 and TRBJ2-3, is DAGVTQSPTHLIKTRGQQVTLRCSPISGHKSVSWYQQVLGQGPQFIFQYYEKEERGRGNFPDRFSARQFPNYSSELNVNALLLGDSALYLCASSLRSGLSQGTADTQYFGPGTRLTVL.

J is TRBJ2-3 and V is TRBV6-5; no reliable D call. The CDR3 is 15 residues long. Trimming stripped 2 bases from V and 0 bases from J, with 9 bases between. The germline gives CDR1 MNHEY, CDR2 SVGAGI. CDR3 nucleotides: TGTGCCAGCAGTTACGCACGAACTAGCACAGATACGCAGTATTTT. It codes for CASSYARTSTDTQYF.

This clone was seen a single time. This chain uses TRBV6-5 with TRBJ2-1, with 7 bases identical to TRBD1. Unmatched junction bases numbered 5, after V lost 2 bases and J lost 1 base. Germline CDR1 is MNHEY and CDR2 is SVGAGI. The CDR3 contains 16 residues. This chain's CDR3 is CASSYAPGQSYNEQFF. In DNA form, the CDR3 reads TGTGCCAGCAGTTACGCGCCGGGACAGTCCTACAATGAGCAGTTCTTC.

The chain is built from TRBV30 and TRBJ1-1; D unclear. Trimming removed 6 bases at V and 11 bases at J, with 19 bases between. In germline, CDR1 is GTSNPN, CDR2 SVGIG (reference sequence). CDR3 length: 12 residues. CDR3 residues: CACRAGFLEAFF. The CDR3 bases are TGTGCCTGCCGTGCGGGGTTCTTAGAGGCTTTCTTT.

The CDR3 here is CASSARQGDTQYF. CDR3 DNA: TGTGCCAGCAGTGCCCGACAGGGCGATACGCAGTATTTT. J is TRBJ2-3 and V is TRBV27; the match to TRBD1 covers 7 bases. The CDR3 totals 13 residues. V lost 5 bases to trimming and J lost 6 bases; unmatched junction nucleotides: 5. CDR1 is MNHEY, CDR2 SMNVEV, per germline (reference sequence).

This clone was counted once. The J gene is TRBJ1-5, the V gene TRBV19, with 8 bases fitting TRBD1. V dropped 5 bases and J dropped 1; count of bases not matched to a gene: 7. Germline loops: CDR1 LNHDA, CDR2 SQIVND (reference sequence). The CDR3 consists of 16 residues. CDR3 sequence: CASSPPRQGSNQPQHF. In DNA, the CDR3 is TGTGCCAGTAGTCCCCCCCGACAGGGGAGCAATCAGCCCCAGCATTTT.

V is TRBV23-1 and J is TRBJ1-2, with D possibly TRBD1 on 5 matching bases. TRBV23-1 is sorted into the ORF group, with uncertain function. The V and J ends lost 4 bases and 8 bases respectively, with 11 bases between them. This CDR3 has 12 residues. The CDR3 spells CASSRGVKGYTF. In nucleotides, the CDR3 is TGCGCCAGCAGTCGGGGGGTAAAGGGCTACACCTTC.

This chain joins TRBV4-1 and TRBJ1-4; no clear D gene. The V gene's germline CDR1 is MGHRA and CDR2 YSYEKL. CDR3 length: 13 residues. The V end lost 0 bases, the J end lost 4 bases, and 3 bases lay between the germline ends. The CDR3 nucleotides are TGCGCCAGCAGCCAAGACCGTAATGAAAAACTGTTTTTT. Translating gives CASSQDRNEKLFF.

The chain couples TRBV19 to TRBJ2-7; 9 positions agree with TRBD1. CDR3 length equals 14 residues. Germline V gene data show CDR1 as LNHDA and CDR2 as SQIVND (reference sequence). J was trimmed by 3 bases and V by 5 bases; bases with no gene match: 5. The CDR3 spells CASSSGTGIYEQYF. The CDR3 bases are TGTGCCAGTAGTTCCGGGACAGGGATCTACGAGCAGTACTTC.

The genes are TRBV2 and TRBJ2-7; 12 bases are a match to TRBD2. The CDR3 loop spans 13 amino acids. Germline V gene sequence: CDR1 SNHLY, CDR2 FYNNEI. J lost 3 bases, V lost 6 bases, and 0 bases had no gene match. The CDR3 is CASRTSGSYEQYF. DNA of the CDR3: TGTGCCAGCAGGACTAGCGGGAGCTACGAGCAGTACTTC.

J is TRBJ2-3 and V is TRBV1; TRBD2, the D gene given by the table, was not confirmed from the DNA. TRBV1 is marked as a pseudogene. The CDR3 contains 16 residues. CDR3 protein: CTSSQLTSGSTDTQYF. The CDR3 region has the DNA TGCACCAGCAGCCAACTGACTAGCGGTAGCACAGATACGCAGTATTTT.

The genes are TRBV11-2 and TRBJ1-3; D call uncertain. Trimming left V 7 bases short and J 0 bases short, with 16 bases between. Germline V gene lookup returns CDR1 SGHAT and CDR2 FQNNGV. The CDR3 extends over 16 amino acids. CDR3 DNA: TGTGCCAGCACCGCCGGGTATGGGTTCTCTGGAAACACCATATATTTT. This codes for CASTAGYGFSGNTIYF.